A selection of T cell receptor beta chains follows, all from one sample in a study of patients and donors after allogeneic stem cell transplantation. TCRdb reprocessed the RT-PCR reads via MiXCR and lists one record per CDR3 protein. The data show roughly 960,000 distinct CDR3 sequences, with roughly 18% seen just once and around 5.5% held by the top ten. Specimen: blood, either unsorted or a sorted T cell fraction (not recorded which). The receptor source for this set is a human donor who was either an allogeneic HSCT recipient or a stem cell or donor lymphocyte infusion donor (not recorded which). It is not recorded whose cells these are; they may come from a transplant donor. The CDR3 runs from the conserved cysteine through the conserved F or W. The D gene is left open where the match is weak. Size is omitted from some rows. Given values are once, few, many or a class for expanded clones.

CDR3aa: CASSLLDHRGEQYF
CDR3nt: TGCGCCAGCAGCTTGTTGGACCACCGAGGAGAGCAGTACTTC
d_gene: -
abundance: few
v_gene: TRBV5-1
len: 14
j_gene: TRBJ2-7

CDR3aa: CASSGSTGTSNQPQHF
CDR3nt: TGTGCCAGCAGTGGGTCGACAGGGACTAGCAATCAGCCCCAGCATTTT
d_gene: TRBD1
abundance: -
v_gene: TRBV2
len: 16
j_gene: TRBJ1-5

CDR3aa: CASSLAVKYGELFF
CDR3nt: TGTGCCAGCAGCTTGGCCGTCAAATACGGGGAGCTGTTTTTT
d_gene: -
abundance: -
v_gene: TRBV5-5
len: 14
j_gene: TRBJ2-2

CDR3aa: CASSPYAGTSEAFF
CDR3nt: TGTGCCAGCAGCCCTTATGCCGGGACATCAGAAGCTTTCTTT
d_gene: -
abundance: -
v_gene: TRBV7-2
len: 14
j_gene: TRBJ1-1

CDR3aa: CASGTGNGYTF
CDR3nt: TGTGCCAGCGGGACAGGGAATGGCTACACCTTC
d_gene: TRBD1
abundance: -
v_gene: TRBV27
len: 11
j_gene: TRBJ1-2

CDR3aa: CAISWTSAQEGATQYF
CDR3nt: TGTGCCATCAGTTGGACTAGCGCCCAAGAAGGGGCTACGCAGTATTTT
d_gene: TRBD2
abundance: few
v_gene: TRBV10-3
len: 16
j_gene: TRBJ2-3

CDR3aa: CVSRPSLAGDYNEQFF
CDR3nt: TGTGTCAGCAGGCCTAGCCTAGCGGGAGACTACAATGAGCAGTTCTTC
d_gene: TRBD2
abundance: -
v_gene: TRBV7-9
len: 16
j_gene: TRBJ2-1

CDR3aa: CASSVDPLADIQYF
CDR3nt: TGTGCCAGCAGCGTAGACCCTTTAGCAGACATTCAGTACTTC
d_gene: -
abundance: -
v_gene: TRBV9
len: 14
j_gene: TRBJ2-4

CDR3aa: CASSLSGTKTGELFF
CDR3nt: TGTGCCAGCAGTTTATCTGGGACTAAAACCGGGGAGCTGTTTTTT
d_gene: TRBD2
abundance: -
v_gene: TRBV27
len: 15
j_gene: TRBJ2-2

CDR3aa: CASSLGQVINTEAFF
CDR3nt: TGCGCCAGCAGCTTGGGACAGGTGATTAACACTGAAGCTTTCTTT
d_gene: -
abundance: few
v_gene: TRBV5-1
len: 15
j_gene: TRBJ1-1

CDR3aa: CASSPLASGGENEQFF
CDR3nt: TGCGCCAGCAGCCCCCTGGCTAGCGGGGGCGAGAATGAGCAGTTCTTC
d_gene: TRBD2
abundance: -
v_gene: TRBV5-1
len: 16
j_gene: TRBJ2-1

CDR3aa: CASSADRGGSATEAFF
CDR3nt: TGTGCCAGCAGCGCGGACAGGGGGGGATCGGCCACTGAAGCTTTCTTT
d_gene: TRBD1
abundance: few
v_gene: TRBV6-1
len: 16
j_gene: TRBJ1-1

CDR3aa: CSATGEVDYGYTF
CDR3nt: TGCAGTGCTACAGGCGAGGTAGACTATGGCTACACCTTC
d_gene: -
abundance: few
v_gene: TRBV20-1
len: 13
j_gene: TRBJ1-2

CDR3aa: CATSPAHYNEQFF
CDR3nt: TGTGCCACCAGTCCCGCCCACTACAATGAGCAGTTCTTC
d_gene: -
abundance: -
v_gene: TRBV15
len: 13
j_gene: TRBJ2-1

CDR3aa: CAWSVHTGGFTEAFF
CDR3nt: TGTGCCTGGAGTGTACATACAGGGGGCTTCACTGAAGCTTTCTTT
d_gene: TRBD1
abundance: -
v_gene: TRBV30
len: 15
j_gene: TRBJ1-1

CDR3aa: CASSPGTAPTDTQYF
CDR3nt: TGTGCCAGCAGTCCCGGGACAGCCCCTACAGATACGCAGTATTTT
d_gene: TRBD1
abundance: few
v_gene: TRBV27
len: 15
j_gene: TRBJ2-3

CDR3aa: CASSLEWQMNTEAFF
CDR3nt: TGTGCCAGCAGCTTAGAGTGGCAGATGAACACTGAAGCTTTCTTT
d_gene: -
abundance: -
v_gene: TRBV7-2
len: 15
j_gene: TRBJ1-1

CDR3aa: CSASDRSYEQYF
CDR3nt: TGCAGTGCTTCCGACAGGTCCTACGAGCAGTACTTC
d_gene: -
abundance: few
v_gene: TRBV20-1
len: 12
j_gene: TRBJ2-7

CDR3aa: CASSQEIGGLGYTF
CDR3nt: TGCGCCAGCAGCCAAGAAATCGGGGGGCTTGGCTACACCTTC
d_gene: -
abundance: few
v_gene: TRBV4-3
len: 14
j_gene: TRBJ1-2

CDR3aa: CASSESSRISYNEQFF
CDR3nt: TGTGCCAGCAGTGAATCATCCCGGATCTCCTACAATGAGCAGTTCTTC
d_gene: -
abundance: few
v_gene: TRBV25-1
len: 16
j_gene: TRBJ2-1

CDR3aa: CASSPLQLDEQYF
CDR3nt: TGTGCCAGCTCACCCCTACAACTAGACGAGCAGTACTTC
d_gene: -
abundance: -
v_gene: TRBV18
len: 13
j_gene: TRBJ2-7

CDR3aa: CASSYGTGLNTGELFF
CDR3nt: TGTGCCAGCAGTTACGGGACAGGGCTAAACACCGGGGAGCTGTTTTTT
d_gene: TRBD1
abundance: few
v_gene: TRBV6-5
len: 16
j_gene: TRBJ2-2

CDR3aa: CASSLAGKGAFF
CDR3nt: TGCGCCAGCAGCTTGGCCGGCAAAGGAGCTTTCTTT
d_gene: -
abundance: -
v_gene: TRBV5-1
len: 12
j_gene: TRBJ1-1

CDR3aa: CASSRPSRGAPEAFF
CDR3nt: TGTGCCAGCAGTCGACCCAGCAGGGGGGCCCCTGAAGCTTTCTTT
d_gene: TRBD1
abundance: few
v_gene: TRBV6-1
len: 15
j_gene: TRBJ1-1

CDR3aa: CASSFNTLAFEDEQFF
CDR3nt: TGTGCCAGCAGCTTTAATACGCTGGCATTTGAGGATGAGCAGTTCTTC
d_gene: -
abundance: few
v_gene: TRBV11-2
len: 16
j_gene: TRBJ2-1

CDR3aa: CASSLAVIRVTGELFF
CDR3nt: TGTGCCAGCAGTTTAGCCGTGATAAGGGTCACCGGGGAGCTGTTTTTT
d_gene: -
abundance: few
v_gene: TRBV12-3/TRBV12-4
len: 16
j_gene: TRBJ2-2

CDR3aa: CASSFSSGSRDTQYF
CDR3nt: TGTGCCAGCAGTTTTTCTAGCGGGAGCCGCGATACGCAGTATTTT
d_gene: TRBD2
abundance: -
v_gene: TRBV27
len: 15
j_gene: TRBJ2-3

CDR3aa: CSARDRTGGSYGYTF
CDR3nt: TGCAGTGCTAGAGATCGTACAGGGGGGAGCTATGGCTACACCTTC
d_gene: TRBD1
abundance: many
v_gene: TRBV20-1
len: 15
j_gene: TRBJ1-2

CDR3aa: CSVEPPAGVADTQYF
CDR3nt: TGCAGCGTCGAGCCACCAGCGGGAGTCGCAGATACGCAGTATTTT
d_gene: TRBD2
abundance: few
v_gene: TRBV29-1
len: 15
j_gene: TRBJ2-3

CDR3aa: CASGERRGDFTGELFF
CDR3nt: TGCGCCAGCGGTGAAAGGAGAGGGGACTTCACCGGGGAGCTGTTTTTT
d_gene: -
abundance: few
v_gene: TRBV5-1
len: 16
j_gene: TRBJ2-2

CDR3aa: CASSFLWTRNTGELFF
CDR3nt: -
d_gene: -
abundance: -
v_gene: TRBV27
len: 16
j_gene: TRBJ2-2

CDR3aa: CASSQRGRNAETQYF
CDR3nt: TGTGCCAGCAGCCAAAGAGGACGGAACGCAGAGACCCAGTACTTC
d_gene: -
abundance: -
v_gene: TRBV3-1
len: 15
j_gene: TRBJ2-5

CDR3aa: CASSPASGSLFF
CDR3nt: TGTGCCAGCAGCCCTGCTAGCGGGAGTCTGTTCTTC
d_gene: TRBD2
abundance: many
v_gene: TRBV7-7
len: 12
j_gene: TRBJ2-1

CDR3aa: CATSREQGANAQPQHF
CDR3nt: TGTGCCACCAGCAGAGAGCAGGGGGCAAATGCTCAGCCCCAGCATTTT
d_gene: TRBD1
abundance: -
v_gene: TRBV15
len: 16
j_gene: TRBJ1-5

CDR3aa: CASLAGGSGSTEAFF
CDR3nt: TGTGCCAGTTTAGCAGGGGGCTCTGGGAGCACTGAAGCTTTCTTT
d_gene: TRBD1
abundance: -
v_gene: TRBV7-9
len: 15
j_gene: TRBJ1-1

CDR3aa: CASSSQGRRELFF
CDR3nt: TGTGCCAGCAGTTCACAGGGTCGCAGGGAGCTGTTTTTT
d_gene: -
abundance: few
v_gene: TRBV6-5
len: 13
j_gene: TRBJ2-2

CDR3aa: CSARDSRLGNTMNTEAFF
CDR3nt: TGCAGTGCTAGAGATAGTAGGCTCGGAAATACCATGAACACTGAAGCTTTCTTT
d_gene: -
abundance: few
v_gene: TRBV20-1
len: 18
j_gene: TRBJ1-1

CDR3aa: CSARLARSNTGELFF
CDR3nt: TGCAGTGCTAGACTAGCGCGATCGAACACCGGGGAGCTGTTTTTT
d_gene: -
abundance: -
v_gene: TRBV20-1
len: 15
j_gene: TRBJ2-2

CDR3aa: CASSQDLVGGPIDTQYF
CDR3nt: TGCGCCAGCAGCCAAGATCTGGTGGGGGGGCCGATAGATACGCAGTATTTT
d_gene: -
abundance: few
v_gene: TRBV4-1
len: 17
j_gene: TRBJ2-3

CDR3aa: CATEQGKNEQFF
CDR3nt: TGTGCCACAGAGCAGGGAAAGAATGAGCAGTTCTTC
d_gene: -
abundance: many
v_gene: TRBV24-1
len: 12
j_gene: TRBJ2-1

CDR3aa: CSARDMLAGERSYNEQFF
CDR3nt: TGCAGTGCTAGAGATATGCTAGCGGGAGAACGGTCCTACAATGAGCAGTTCTTC
d_gene: TRBD2
abundance: -
v_gene: TRBV20-1
len: 18
j_gene: TRBJ2-1

CDR3aa: CASSLDGSGRAPSTDTQYF
CDR3nt: TGCGCCAGCAGCTTGGATGGCAGCGGGAGAGCTCCTAGCACAGATACGCAGTATTTT
d_gene: TRBD2
abundance: -
v_gene: TRBV5-1
len: 19
j_gene: TRBJ2-3

CDR3aa: CATSLGLAAYNEQFF
CDR3nt: TGTGCCACCAGCCTGGGACTAGCAGCTTACAATGAGCAGTTCTTC
d_gene: TRBD2
abundance: -
v_gene: TRBV24-1
len: 15
j_gene: TRBJ2-1

CDR3aa: CASRGLAGGRGTGELFF
CDR3nt: TGTGCCAGCAGGGGACTAGCGGGGGGCCGTGGCACCGGGGAGCTGTTTTTT
d_gene: TRBD2
abundance: -
v_gene: TRBV25-1
len: 17
j_gene: TRBJ2-2

CDR3aa: CASGLAGMNEQFF
CDR3nt: TGTGCCAGCGGACTAGCGGGGATGAATGAGCAGTTCTTC
d_gene: TRBD2
abundance: -
v_gene: TRBV12-3/TRBV12-4
len: 13
j_gene: TRBJ2-1

CDR3aa: CSVLSPPPQSSGANVLTF
CDR3nt: TGCAGCGTCCTCTCTCCCCCCCCACAGAGCTCTGGGGCCAACGTCCTGACTTTC
d_gene: -
abundance: few
v_gene: TRBV29-1
len: 18
j_gene: TRBJ2-6

CDR3aa: CASKLQATYNSPLHF
CDR3nt: TGTGCCAGCAAGCTACAGGCTACCTATAATTCACCCCTCCACTTT
d_gene: -
abundance: many
v_gene: TRBV6-4
len: 15
j_gene: TRBJ1-6

CDR3aa: CASSQDLVGLDIQYF
CDR3nt: TGCGCCAGCAGCCAAGATCTGGTCGGATTAGACATTCAGTACTTC
d_gene: -
abundance: -
v_gene: TRBV4-1
len: 15
j_gene: TRBJ2-4

CDR3aa: CASSLLTLNGLNTEAFF
CDR3nt: TGTGCCAGCAGTTTACTAACCCTAAATGGGCTGAACACTGAAGCTTTCTTT
d_gene: -
abundance: -
v_gene: TRBV27
len: 17
j_gene: TRBJ1-1

CDR3aa: CASRHGTGELFF
CDR3nt: TGTGCCAGCAGGCACGGCACCGGGGAGCTGTTTTTT
d_gene: -
abundance: -
v_gene: TRBV12-3/TRBV12-4
len: 12
j_gene: TRBJ2-2

CDR3aa: CATGDILNTGELFF
CDR3nt: TGTGCCACCGGGGACATCCTGAACACCGGGGAGCTGTTTTTT
d_gene: -
abundance: many
v_gene: TRBV10-3
len: 14
j_gene: TRBJ2-2

CDR3aa: CASSLAAGERDTQYF
CDR3nt: TGCGCCAGCAGCTTGGCGGCGGGGGAGAGAGATACGCAGTATTTT
d_gene: TRBD2
abundance: few
v_gene: TRBV5-1
len: 15
j_gene: TRBJ2-3

CDR3aa: CASSSSPLPNTEAFF
CDR3nt: TGCGCCAGCAGCTCATCACCCCTACCGAACACTGAAGCTTTCTTT
d_gene: -
abundance: many
v_gene: TRBV5-1
len: 15
j_gene: TRBJ1-1

CDR3aa: CASSRDSVAGYTF
CDR3nt: TGTGCCAGCTCGCGAGACAGCGTCGCTGGCTACACCTTC
d_gene: -
abundance: few
v_gene: TRBV18
len: 13
j_gene: TRBJ1-2

CDR3aa: CSARDVLWGRPPQETQYF
CDR3nt: TGCAGTGCTAGAGATGTTCTTTGGGGGCGGCCGCCCCAAGAGACCCAGTACTTC
d_gene: -
abundance: -
v_gene: TRBV20-1
len: 18
j_gene: TRBJ2-5